One sample yielded the 19 T cell receptor beta chains listed below, sequenced in a study of low-dose radiotherapy and immunotherapy resistance in tumors. The time point was: after trial treatment. Stated treatment: LDRT plus nivolumab, ipilimumab, low-dose cyclophosphamide and aspirin (RACIN trial). Primers targeting TRAV and TRBV primed first-strand cDNA, covering alpha and beta chains. PCR amplification of the TCRs was performed with Phusion for 20 to 25 PCR cycles, and it relied on a constant-region primer together with a V-primer adapter. MiXCR, applied by TCRdb to the reads, yields one record per CDR3 protein. The sample consists of about 44,000 distinct CDR3 sequences, less than 30% of them appearing once. The sequenced sample was PBMCs, obtained after low-dose radiotherapy plus immunotherapy. All receptors derive from a male donor with prostate cancer.

This clonotype was counted a few times. V usage is TRBV6-1 and J usage is TRBJ2-2; D may be TRBD2 (7 bases). Between the trimmed V and J ends, which lost 6 bases and 6 bases, there was a span of 20 bases. In germline, CDR1 is MNHNS, CDR2 SASEGT. The CDR3 loop spans 16 amino acids. The CDR3 nucleotides read TGTGCCAGCAGGGACCCCCGGGGGGCGATTTCCGGGGAGCTGTTTTTT. It translates to CASRDPRGAISGELFF.

This clonotype was counted ten times or more. The chain is built from TRBV2 and TRBJ2-1; a weak D match, TRBD2 (6 bases). V was clipped by 5 bases and J by 4 bases, with 15 bases between them. The CDR3 runs 15 residues. Germline V CDR1 and CDR2: SNHLY, FYNNEI. Here the CDR3 DNA reads TGTGCCAGCAGTATACGCGGGGTCTCTTACAATGAGCAGTTCTTC. The encoded protein is CASSIRGVSYNEQFF.

Notes on this clonotype: A far larger clone is only one base removed, so a read error is likely. This chain connects TRBV28 to TRBJ2-3; 12 nucleotides agree with TRBD2. The V gene's germline CDR1 is MDHEN and CDR2 SYDVKM. CDR3 length equals 17 residues. Trimming cost V 8 bases and J 2 bases; bases outside gene matches: 11. The CDR3 loop reads CASGPLTSGGLTDTQYF. The CDR3 coding sequence is TGTGCCAGCGGTCCCCTGACTAGCGGGGGACTCACAGATACGCAGTATTTT.

Many counts were recorded for this clonotype. The genes are TRBV5-6 and TRBJ2-2, with D possibly matching TRBD1 (6 bases). CDR1 and CDR2 (germline): SGHDT, YYEEEE. CDR3 size: 15 residues. Deletions cut 2 bases from V and 6 bases from J, with 14 bases between. CDR3 region: CASSFGAGDAGELFF. CDR3 sequence (DNA): TGTGCCAGCAGCTTTGGGGCAGGGGACGCCGGGGAGCTGTTTTTT. The whole variable domain, filled in from reference TRBV5-6 and TRBJ2-2, reads DAGVTQSPTHLIKTRGQQVTLRCSPKSGHDTVSWYQQALGQGPQFIFQYYEEEERQRGNFPDRFSGHQFPNYSSELNVNALLLGDSALYLCASSFGAGDAGELFFGEGSRLTVL.

A word on this clonotype: This clone may be a read error of a much larger clone one base away. The CDR3 region is CSARLRLEGGYSVEQYF. The CDR3, as DNA: TGCAGTGCTCGCCTCCGACTAGAGGGAGGGTACTCGGTCGAGCAGTACTTC. V usage is TRBV20-1 and J usage is TRBJ2-7; 7 positions match TRBD2. The V segment lost 5 bases and the J segment 6 bases; nucleotides outside the gene matches: 22. The CDR3 spans 17 residues. In germline, CDR1 is DFQATT, CDR2 SNEGSKA (reference sequence).

This clonotype was counted at least ten times. The rearrangement links TRBV29-1 to TRBJ2-2; perhaps TRBD2 as D (6 bases). CDR1 SQVTM and CDR2 ANQGSEA come from the germline V gene. V was pared by 7 bases and J by 0 bases, with 9 bases between. This CDR3 is 13 amino acids long. This CDR3 reads CSAGGANTGELFF. CDR3 nucleotide sequence: TGCAGCGCAGGAGGGGCGAACACCGGGGAGCTGTTTTTT.

This clonotype was seen many times. This sequence joins TRBV30 and TRBJ2-7; tentatively, D is TRBD1 (5 bases). CDR3 length: 13 residues. Germline CDR1 is GTSNPN and CDR2 is SVGIG (reference sequence). The V end lost 0 bases, the J end lost 4 bases, and 10 bases lay between the germline ends. CDR3: CAWSVGQGYEQYF. DNA of the CDR3: TGTGCCTGGAGTGTGGGGCAGGGTTACGAGCAGTACTTC.

In its sample, this clonotype was seen many times. The J gene is TRBJ1-4, the V gene TRBV4-1, with a tentative D call TRBD1 (6 bases). Germline CDR1 MGHRA, CDR2 YSYEKL. V lost 1 base to trimming and J lost 10 bases, with 22 bases between them. This CDR3 region has 17 residues. Written as DNA, the CDR3 is TGCGCCAGCAGCCAAGCGAGGACGGGGGGGCCCTTGGGAAAACTGTTTTTT. Protein sequence: CASSQARTGGPLGKLFF.

V gene TRBV6-1 combines with J gene TRBJ2-7; the D gene is possibly TRBD2 (6 bases). The CDR3 loop spans 15 amino acids. V shed 1 base and J shed 2 bases, with 12 bases lying between them. Germline lookup yields CDR1 MNHNS and CDR2 SASEGT. The CDR3 spells CASSEGRGGPYEQYF. DNA for the CDR3: TGTGCCAGCAGTGAAGGCCGGGGAGGTCCCTACGAGCAGTACTTC.

This clonotype was detected ten times or more. The chain joins TRBV6-2 or TRBV6-3 to TRBJ2-3; 11 bases fit TRBD2. The CDR3 has 16 amino acids. V trimming: 0 bases; J trimming: 3 bases; junction bases outside the gene matches: 2. The V gene's germline CDR1 is MNHEY and CDR2 SVGEGT. CDR3 sequence reads: CASSYSASGGTDTQYF. CDR3 bases: TGTGCCAGCAGTTACTCCGCTAGCGGGGGGACAGATACGCAGTATTTT.

This clonotype was found a few times. The rearrangement links TRBV3-1 to TRBJ1-3; D is possibly TRBD1 (5 bases). Germline loops: CDR1 LGHDT, CDR2 YNNKEL (reference sequence). The CDR3 covers 15 residues. The V end was cut by 6 bases, the J end by 0 bases, with 12 bases between. In DNA, the CDR3 is TGTGCCAGCAGTGAGGGGACCGTCTCTGGAAACACCATATATTTT. Its protein is CASSEGTVSGNTIYF. Full variable domain (rest looked up from reference TRBV3-1 and TRBJ1-3): DTAVSQTPKYLVTQMGNDKSIKCEQNLGHDTMYWYKQDSKKFLKIMFSYNNKELIINETVPNRFSPKSPDKAHLNLHINSLELGDSAVYFCASSEGTVSGNTIYFGEGSWLTVV.

At least ten counts were recorded for this clonotype. V is TRBV6-2 or TRBV6-3 and J is TRBJ2-1; 8 bases align to TRBD2. Germline V lookup: CDR1 MNHEY, CDR2 SVGEGT. Trimming took 5 bases from V and 3 from J; bases not matched to a gene: 9. The CDR3 covers 16 residues. In DNA, the CDR3 is TGTGCCAGCAGTAAGACTAGCGAGCGAAACTACAATGAGCAGTTCTTC. Amino acid sequence: CASSKTSERNYNEQFF.

This clonotype was observed a handful of times. The rearrangement uses TRBV12-3 or TRBV12-4 and TRBJ1-6, with D possibly matching TRBD1 (5 bases). This CDR3 is 12 amino acids long. V lost 6 bases to trimming and J lost 12 bases, with 12 bases between them. DNA for the CDR3: TGTGCCAGCAGGGCCAGGGATGGACCCCTCCACTTT. Translating it yields CASRARDGPLHF.

With respect to this clonotype: This sequence is one base from a far larger clone and is likely a read error. The chain employs TRBV7-9 and TRBJ2-1; D possibly corresponds to TRBD2 (6 bases). This CDR3 is 14 amino acids long. CDR1 SEHNR and CDR2 FQNEAQ come from the germline V gene (reference sequence). Written as DNA, the CDR3 is TGTGCCAGCAGCGGAATTCGGGGGAGGAATGTGCAGTTCTTC. Translated, it gives CASSGIRGRNVQFF.

By share of the sample, this clonotype is medium-sized. The CDR3 bases are TGTGCCAGCAGTTTGATTGGCACAGATACGCAGTATTTT. It specifies CASSLIGTDTQYF. This chain uses TRBV28 with TRBJ2-3; D remains ambiguous. The V gene lost 3 bases and the J gene lost 1 base, with 5 bases spanning the gap. CDR3 length: 13 residues. Germline V gene data show CDR1 as MDHEN and CDR2 as SYDVKM.

CDR3 protein: CASSFGTGYNEQFF. As DNA, the CDR3 is TGCGCCAGCAGCTTCGGGACAGGCTACAATGAGCAGTTCTTC. The rearrangement joins TRBV5-1 to TRBJ2-1; 8 nucleotides match TRBD1. Germline lookup yields CDR1 SGHRS and CDR2 YFSETQ. There are 14 residues in the CDR3. V trimming: 2 bases; J trimming: 3 bases; junction bases outside the gene matches: 1.

This clonotype was observed many times. The V and J genes are TRBV4-1 and TRBJ1-1; a weak D match, TRBD1 (5 bases). V dropped 5 bases and J dropped 0 bases, with 10 bases sitting between them. This CDR3 spans 14 amino acids. Germline loops: CDR1 MGHRA, CDR2 YSYEKL. The CDR3 spells CASSSGTVNTEAFF. DNA for the CDR3: TGCGCCAGCAGCTCGGGGACGGTGAACACTGAAGCTTTCTTT.

This clonotype was counted between two and nine times. This chain connects TRBV19 to TRBJ1-1; D gene uncertain. Germline CDR1 is LNHDA and CDR2 is SQIVND (reference sequence). The CDR3 runs 13 residues. V was pared by 7 bases and J by 4 bases, with 13 bases between. This CDR3 is CASTTGKGTEAFF. For the CDR3, the DNA is TGTGCCAGTACCACCGGGAAGGGCACTGAAGCTTTCTTT.

This clonotype has at least ten counts. CDR3 region: CASKPGREETQYF. CDR3 DNA sequence: TGCGCCAGCAAGCCGGGACGGGAAGAGACCCAGTACTTC. The chain employs TRBV5-1 and TRBJ2-5; D may be TRBD1 or TRBD2 (5 bases each). CDR3 length: 13 amino acids. V was shortened by 6 bases and J by 3 bases, with 12 bases between the two germline ends. The germline V gene has CDR1 SGHRS and CDR2 YFSETQ.